This T cell receptor (beta chain) is drawn from a study of spatial heterogeneity in lung cancer. About the research overall: A unique TCR and UMI combination showed up more than ten times in raw reads, on average.

TCRdb reprocessed the 5' RACE reads with MiXCR, giving one entry per CDR3 protein. The repertoire holds tens of thousands of distinct CDR3 sequences, with roughly 13% as singletons. After removal of 4 bases from V and 1 base from J, the junction contained 8 bases not matched to a gene. The CDR3 runs to 17 residues. Per germline, CDR1 MNHEY and CDR2 SMNVEV (reference sequence). The time point was: sample taken at primary tumor resection. Unsorted tumor, nontumor lung tissue or cryopreserved PBMC supplied the whole RNA. This sequence joins TRBV27 and TRBJ2-2; 8 nucleotides match TRBD1. The sequences come from PBMCs, collected at surgery. This receptor was taken from a male donor with early-stage non-small cell lung cancer. The CDR3 protein is CASSYGVGQGNTGELFF. The CDR3, as DNA: TGTGCCAGCAGTTATGGGGTCGGACAGGGGAACACCGGGGAGCTGTTTTTT.